Listed below are T cell receptor beta chains from one sample, sequenced in a study of response to subunit inactivated influenza vaccine. TCRdb reprocessed the RT-PCR reads with MiXCR, giving one entry per CDR3 protein. Of just under 250,000 distinct CDR3 sequences listed, 10% to 15% are singletons. Sequenced here: non-naive T cells sorted from PBMCs, sampled around 15 days before vaccination. These receptors were taken from a man over 45 who received an inactivated influenza vaccine. The CDR3 runs from the conserved cysteine through the conserved F or W. Each record gives: V gene, J gene, CDR3 protein.

TRBV2	TRBJ2-1	CASKRGSGNEQFF
TRBV20-1	TRBJ1-5	CSVGEAQPQHF
TRBV24-1	TRBJ1-1	CATSDLRTANTEAFF
TRBV27	TRBJ2-6	CASSPRQSPVRSGANVLTF
TRBV9	TRBJ2-1	CASSVGPAINEQFF
TRBV11-2	TRBJ2-1	CASSLVGGGAPPYNEQFF
TRBV4-2	TRBJ2-2	CASSPSFSGTNTGELFF
TRBV5-1	TRBJ2-5	CASSLRGYREETQYF
TRBV5-1	TRBJ1-6	CASREGDYNSPLHF
TRBV11-2	TRBJ2-7	CASSTLDPYEQYF
TRBV5-1	TRBJ2-2	CASSFSPGFGELFF
TRBV10-2	TRBJ1-6	CASSSQGQGSPLHF
TRBV14	TRBJ2-3	CASSQTGGLITDTQYF
TRBV27	TRBJ2-4	CASRRWASGGKNIQYF
TRBV6-1	TRBJ1-4	CASTNNPEKLFF
TRBV19	TRBJ2-1	CASRRDTYNEQFF
TRBV5-1	TRBJ1-2	CASSLGDRSYGYTF
TRBV28	TRBJ2-4	CASSLWIVGTEGNIQYF
TRBV28	TRBJ2-7	CASRSPGQGAAEQYF
TRBV11-2	TRBJ1-2	CASRKNRDSYYGYTF
TRBV23-1	TRBJ1-1	CASSHIQENTEAFF
TRBV11-2	TRBJ2-2	CASRGGETGGWGTGELFF
TRBV5-1	TRBJ2-1	CASSLTGETYNEQFF
TRBV20-1	TRBJ2-2	CSPLQENTGELFF
TRBV20-1	TRBJ2-7	CSATSWGEIGIDRYEQYF
TRBV18	TRBJ2-7	CASSLGTGIYEQYF
TRBV12-3/TRBV12-4	TRBJ2-1	CASKIAVAGSEQFF
TRBV4-2	TRBJ2-7	CASSQDGLAGEQYF
TRBV3-1	TRBJ2-7	CASSPGTGTYYEHYF
TRBV10-3	TRBJ2-5	CAISEQGGGRETQYF
TRBV11-2	TRBJ2-5	CASSWQLAGGSETQYF
TRBV29-1	TRBJ2-5	CSVGTGQETQYF
TRBV19	TRBJ2-4	CASSTGDLAKNIQYF
TRBV30	TRBJ1-1	CAWIPGSGITEAFF
TRBV29-1	TRBJ2-2	CSDLLGGELFF
TRBV7-2	TRBJ2-4	CASRGLGNIQYF
TRBV29-1	TRBJ2-3	CSVGGLAGVSTDTQYF
TRBV29-1	TRBJ1-1	CSVGQGDTEAFF
TRBV27	TRBJ2-5	CASSKWGHLDQETQYF
TRBV6-5	TRBJ1-4	CASSYAGEASEKLFF
TRBV20-1	TRBJ2-3	CSARETSQAQYF
TRBV11-2	TRBJ2-7	CASSLMVDEQYF